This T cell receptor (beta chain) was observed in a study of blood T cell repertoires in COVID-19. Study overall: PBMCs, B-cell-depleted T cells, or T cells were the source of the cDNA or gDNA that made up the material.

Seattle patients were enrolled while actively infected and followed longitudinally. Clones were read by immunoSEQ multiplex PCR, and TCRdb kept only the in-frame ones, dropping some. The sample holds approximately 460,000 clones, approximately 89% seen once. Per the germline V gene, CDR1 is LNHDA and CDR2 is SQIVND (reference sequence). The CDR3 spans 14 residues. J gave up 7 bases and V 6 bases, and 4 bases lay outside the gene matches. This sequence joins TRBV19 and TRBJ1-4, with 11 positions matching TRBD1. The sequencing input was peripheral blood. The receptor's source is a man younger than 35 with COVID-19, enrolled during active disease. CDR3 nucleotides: TGTGCCAGTAGACAGGACAGGGGGCTTGAAAAACTGTTTTTT. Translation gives CASRQDRGLEKLFF.